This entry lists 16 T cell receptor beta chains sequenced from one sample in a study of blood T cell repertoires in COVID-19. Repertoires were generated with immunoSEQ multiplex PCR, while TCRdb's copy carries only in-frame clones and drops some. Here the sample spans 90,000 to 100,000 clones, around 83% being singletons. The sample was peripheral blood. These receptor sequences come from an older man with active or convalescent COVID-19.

The CDR3 DNA is TGTGCCAGCAGCCTCATGGGGCTAGTGGGGACAGATACGCAGTATTTT. It specifies CASSLMGLVGTDTQYF. This rearrangement joins TRBV5-4 to TRBJ2-3; a weak D match, TRBD1 (5 bases). There are 16 residues in the CDR3. Germline values: CDR1 SGHNT, CDR2 YYREEE (reference sequence). V was shortened by 4 bases and J by 3 bases, with 18 bases between the two germline ends.

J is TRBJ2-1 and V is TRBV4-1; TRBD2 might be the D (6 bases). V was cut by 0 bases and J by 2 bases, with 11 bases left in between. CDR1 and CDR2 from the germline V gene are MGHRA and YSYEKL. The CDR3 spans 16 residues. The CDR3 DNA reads TGCGCCAGCAGCCAAGATATGGACTATCCCTACAATGAGCAGTTCTTC. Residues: CASSQDMDYPYNEQFF.

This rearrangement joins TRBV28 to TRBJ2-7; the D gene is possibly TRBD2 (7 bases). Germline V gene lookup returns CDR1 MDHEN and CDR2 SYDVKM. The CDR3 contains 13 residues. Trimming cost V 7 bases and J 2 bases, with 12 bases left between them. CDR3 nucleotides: TGTGCCAGCAAAAACGGGGGGCCCTACGAGCAGTACTTC. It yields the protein CASKNGGPYEQYF.

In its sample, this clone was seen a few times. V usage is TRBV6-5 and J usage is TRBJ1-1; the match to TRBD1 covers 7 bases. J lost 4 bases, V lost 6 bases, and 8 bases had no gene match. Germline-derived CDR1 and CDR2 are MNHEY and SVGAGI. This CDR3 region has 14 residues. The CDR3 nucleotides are TGTGCCAGCAGGGTAAGACAGGGCAGCACTGAAGCTTTCTTT. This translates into CASRVRQGSTEAFF.

CDR3 protein: CASSYPGQGWNTEAFF. The CDR3 coding sequence is TGTGCCAGCAGTTACCCCGGACAGGGTTGGAACACTGAAGCTTTCTTT. The gene calls are TRBV6-2 or TRBV6-3 and TRBJ1-1, with 8 bases fitting TRBD1. With V trimmed by 2 bases and J by 1 base, 6 bases remained unmatched. CDR3 length: 16 residues. Germline CDR1 MNHEY, CDR2 SVGEGT.

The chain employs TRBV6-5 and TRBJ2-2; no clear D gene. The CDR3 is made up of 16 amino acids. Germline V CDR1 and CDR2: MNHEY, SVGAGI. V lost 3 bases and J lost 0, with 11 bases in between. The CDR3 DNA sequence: TGTGCCAGCAGTTATGAACAAAACGCGAACACCGGGGAGCTGTTTTTT. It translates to CASSYEQNANTGELFF.

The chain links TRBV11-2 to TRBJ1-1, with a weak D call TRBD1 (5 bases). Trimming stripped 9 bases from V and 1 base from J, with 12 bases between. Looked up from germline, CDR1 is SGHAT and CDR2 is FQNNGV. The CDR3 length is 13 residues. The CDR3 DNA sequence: TGTGCCAGTACCCAGGGTCCGAACACTGAAGCTTTCTTT. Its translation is CASTQGPNTEAFF.

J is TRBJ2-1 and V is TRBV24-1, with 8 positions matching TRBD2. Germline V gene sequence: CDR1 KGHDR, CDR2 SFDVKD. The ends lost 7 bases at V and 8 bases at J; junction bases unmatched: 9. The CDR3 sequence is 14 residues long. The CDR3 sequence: CATRGGGHVYEQFF. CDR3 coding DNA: TGTGCCACCAGGGGCGGGGGGCACGTGTATGAGCAGTTCTTC.

CDR3 nucleotide sequence: TGTGCCAGCAGTAGCGGGGGGTTTGGGAATGAGCAGTTCTTC. Protein product: CASSSGGFGNEQFF. J is TRBJ2-1 and V is TRBV6-5; TRBD2 matches 9 bases. Losses at the gene ends were 5 bases for V and 7 bases for J; bases not matched to a gene: 6. Germline V lookup: CDR1 MNHEY, CDR2 SVGAGI. CDR3 length: 14 residues.

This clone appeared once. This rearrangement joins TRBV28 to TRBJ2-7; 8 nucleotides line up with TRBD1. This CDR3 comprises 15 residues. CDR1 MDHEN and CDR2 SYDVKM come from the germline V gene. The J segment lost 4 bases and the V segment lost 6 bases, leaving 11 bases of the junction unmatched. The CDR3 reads CASRPTGGFLYEQYF. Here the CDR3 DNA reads TGTGCCAGCAGGCCCACAGGGGGTTTCCTTTACGAGCAGTACTTC.

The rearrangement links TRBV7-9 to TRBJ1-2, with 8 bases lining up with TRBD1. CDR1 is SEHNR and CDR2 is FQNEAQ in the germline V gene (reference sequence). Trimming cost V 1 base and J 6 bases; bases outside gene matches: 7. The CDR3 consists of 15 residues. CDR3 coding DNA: TGTGCCAGCAGCTTAGGGGGACAGGAGAGGGATGGCTACACCTTC. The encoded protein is CASSLGGQERDGYTF.

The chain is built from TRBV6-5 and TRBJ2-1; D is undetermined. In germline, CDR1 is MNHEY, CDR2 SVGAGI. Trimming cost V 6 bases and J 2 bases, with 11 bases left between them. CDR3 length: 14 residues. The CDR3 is CASSGGRPYNEQFF. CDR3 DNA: TGTGCCAGCAGCGGCGGCCGACCCTACAATGAGCAGTTCTTC.

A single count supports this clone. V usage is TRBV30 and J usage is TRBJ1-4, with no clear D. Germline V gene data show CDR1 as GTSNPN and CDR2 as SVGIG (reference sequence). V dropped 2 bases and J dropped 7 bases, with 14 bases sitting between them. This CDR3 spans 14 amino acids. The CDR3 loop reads CAWSSRTGSEKLFF. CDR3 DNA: TGTGCCTGGAGTTCTAGAACCGGGAGTGAAAAACTGTTTTTT.

This chain's CDR3 is CASSSGSKNIQYF. The CDR3 coding sequence is TGTGCCAGCAGTTCGGGTTCCAAAAACATTCAGTACTTC. This chain connects TRBV28 to TRBJ2-4; D remains unclear. Germline loops: CDR1 MDHEN, CDR2 SYDVKM. V shed 4 bases and J shed 2 bases, with 6 bases lying between them. The CDR3 has 13 amino acids.

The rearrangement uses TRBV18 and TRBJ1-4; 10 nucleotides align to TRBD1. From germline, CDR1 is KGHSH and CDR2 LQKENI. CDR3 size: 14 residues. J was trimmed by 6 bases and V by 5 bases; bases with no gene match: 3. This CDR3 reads CASSVGTGDEKLFF. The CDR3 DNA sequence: TGTGCCAGCTCAGTCGGGACAGGGGATGAAAAACTGTTTTTT. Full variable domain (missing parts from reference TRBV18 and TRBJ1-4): NAGVMQNPRHLVRRRGQEARLRCSPMKGHSHVYWYRQLPEEGLKFMVYLQKENIIDESGMPKERFSAEFPKEGPSILRIQQVVRGDSAAYFCASSVGTGDEKLFFGSGTQLSVL.

The CDR3 DNA sequence: TGTGCCAGCTACCGACAGGGGGCCTATGGCTACACCTTC. Translated: CASYRQGAYGYTF. V gene TRBV12-3 or TRBV12-4 combines with J gene TRBJ1-2, with 10 bases fitting TRBD1. This CDR3 has 13 amino acids. With V trimmed by 8 bases and J by 4 bases, 4 bases remained unmatched.